This T cell receptor beta chain was retrieved from a study of cytomegalovirus exposure and HLA in healthy donors. At the level of the study: An early data release held some 85 million unique TCRs from HLA-typed donors.

PCR primers comprised 60 Vbeta and 13 Jbeta primers. The protocol was immunoSEQ multiplex PCR, while the TCRdb copy is restricted to in-frame clones and leaves out a portion. The sample has 130,000 or so clones; just under 80% are singletons. In the case of this clone: Its antigen remains unknown.

The CDR3 loop spans 16 amino acids. The germline V gene has CDR1 SNHLY and CDR2 FYNNEI. V lost 8 bases and J lost 1; bases outside the gene matches: 7. Study findings and constraints: A later analysis by the authors found several of the most significant clusters apparently linked to common viral pathogens.

This TCR was sampled from a male donor in good health and CMV-seronegative. The sample was PBMCs. This sequence joins TRBV2 and TRBJ2-3; 12 nucleotides line up with TRBD2. This CDR3 reads CASSSGGAGGTDTQYF. The DNA for the CDR3 is TGTGCCAGCTCTAGCGGGGGGGCCGGTGGCACAGATACGCAGTATTTT.